Listed below are T cell receptor beta chains from one sample, sequenced in a study of a mutant IDH1 vaccine in newly diagnosed glioma. Assay used: immunoSEQ multiplex PCR; TCRdb lists only in-frame clones, some missing. The sample records about 23,000 clones, roughly 84% being singletons. Their antigens remain unidentified. Sample: PBMCs, taken from a glioma patient whose treatment included an IDH1 peptide vaccine. The receptors originated from a man aged 35-49 years with glioma. The CDR3 runs from the conserved cysteine through the conserved F or W. Fields, in order: V gene, clone size, CDR3 length, D gene, J gene, CDR3 protein, CDR3 DNA. The D gene is left open where the match is weak. Size tells how often a clone was seen (once, few, many) or the class of an expanded clone, and some rows leave it out.

TRBV6-1	few	15	.	TRBJ2-7	CASTRAAGGDSEQYF	TGTGCCAGCACCCGAGCAGCAGGCGGGGATTCCGAGCAGTACTTC
TRBV4-3	.	16	TRBD2	TRBJ2-7	CASSQDRAGEGYEQYF	TGCGCCAGCAGCCAAGATAGGGCGGGAGAGGGGTACGAGCAGTACTTC
TRBV28	.	14	TRBD1	TRBJ1-4	CASSFQGVEEKLFF	TGTGCCAGCAGTTTTCAGGGGGTGGAGGAAAAACTGTTTTTT
TRBV4-3	.	15	TRBD2	TRBJ2-7	CASSRWTSGNDEQYF	TGCGCCAGCAGCCGCTGGACTAGCGGGAACGACGAGCAGTACTTC
TRBV7-3	few	13	.	TRBJ2-5	CASSLTKQETQYF	TGTGCCAGCAGCTTAACCAAACAAGAGACCCAGTACTTC
TRBV10-1	.	11	.	TRBJ1-5	CASSDHEPQHF	TGCGCCAGCAGTGACCACGAGCCCCAGCATTTT
TRBV6-5	.	14	.	TRBJ1-5	CASSYGTVNQPQHF	TGTGCCAGCAGTTACGGTACGGTTAATCAGCCCCAGCATTTT
TRBV5-8	.	17	.	TRBJ2-7	CASSLEEGRLISYEQYF	TGTGCCAGCAGCTTGGAGGAGGGGAGACTTATATCCTACGAGCAGTACTTC
TRBV5-5	.	12	.	TRBJ1-4	CASSGTGEKLFF	TGTGCCAGCAGCGGGACGGGTGAAAAACTGTTTTTT
TRBV6-4	few	13	.	TRBJ1-1	CASSVNLNTEAFF	TGTGCCAGCAGTGTAAATCTGAACACTGAAGCTTTCTTT
TRBV7-2	.	11	.	TRBJ2-5	CASSIQETQYF	TGTGCCAGCAGCATACAAGAGACCCAGTACTTC
TRBV5-6	.	11	.	TRBJ2-7	CASRGHHEQYF	TGTGCCAGCAGAGGACACCACGAGCAGTACTTC
TRBV27	.	13	TRBD1	TRBJ2-5	CASTRQGQETQYF	TGTGCCAGCACCCGACAGGGGCAAGAGACCCAGTACTTC
TRBV4-1	.	16	TRBD1	TRBJ1-2	CASSRQDREANYGYTF	TGCGCCAGCAGCCGACAGGACAGGGAGGCTAACTATGGCTACACCTTC
TRBV4-2	.	15	.	TRBJ2-5	CASSQDPVEGETQYF	TGTGCCAGCAGCCAAGATCCGGTTGAGGGGGAGACCCAGTACTTC
TRBV29-1	few	12	.	TRBJ2-2	CSGEIDTGELFF	TGCAGCGGGGAGATCGACACCGGGGAGCTGTTTTTT
TRBV13	.	13	TRBD1	TRBJ2-7	CASSWRQGGEQYF	TGTGCCAGCAGTTGGAGACAGGGGGGAGAGCAGTACTTC
TRBV6-5	medium-sized	14	.	TRBJ2-7	CASSYSMRGDEQYF	TGTGCCAGCAGTTACTCGATGCGGGGTGACGAGCAGTACTTC
TRBV28	.	17	TRBD1	TRBJ2-6	CASSPSTGGSGANVLTF	TGTGCCAGCAGTCCGTCGACAGGGGGAAGTGGGGCCAACGTCCTGACTTTC
TRBV5-1	few	11	.	TRBJ2-7	CASSPGYEQYF	TGCGCCAGCAGCCCGGGCTACGAGCAGTACTTC
TRBV19	.	12	.	TRBJ1-1	CASSIEGGRAFF	TGTGCCAGTAGTATAGAGGGAGGCCGTGCTTTCTTT
TRBV5-4	.	13	.	TRBJ1-3	CASSYAVGNTIYF	TGTGCCAGCAGTTATGCAGTGGGAAACACCATATATTTT
TRBV15	.	16	.	TRBJ2-3	CATSRGLDSLTDTQYF	TGTGCCACCAGCAGGGGGCTGGACAGCCTCACAGATACGCAGTATTTT
TRBV10-2	.	13	.	TRBJ2-5	CASSESLQQTQYF	TGCGCCAGCAGTGAGTCTTTACAACAGACCCAGTACTTC
TRBV13	.	15	TRBD2	TRBJ2-3	CASSTSGTSTDTQYF	TGTGCCAGCAGCACTAGCGGGACTAGCACAGATACGCAGTATTTT
TRBV6-1	.	17	TRBD1	TRBJ1-5	CASSVYAGQGDNQPQHF	TGTGCCAGCAGTGTGTACGCCGGACAGGGAGACAATCAGCCCCAGCATTTT
TRBV7-2	once	15	.	TRBJ1-3	CASSPQKVSGNTIYF	TGTGCCAGCAGCCCCCAAAAAGTTTCTGGAAACACCATATATTTT
TRBV4-1	.	14	TRBD2	TRBJ2-2	CASSRVGGNGELFF	TGCGCCAGCAGCCGCGTGGGGGGGAACGGGGAGCTGTTTTTT
TRBV7-2	.	14	.	TRBJ2-3	CASSSSTGSDTQYF	TGTGCCAGCAGCTCATCCACAGGGTCAGATACGCAGTATTTT
TRBV5-5	.	15	.	TRBJ2-7	CASDTEGQSFREQYF	TGTGCCAGCGACACGGAGGGCCAATCTTTCCGGGAGCAGTACTTC
TRBV18	.	13	.	TRBJ1-1	CASSAGQNTEAFF	TGTGCCAGCTCAGCGGGACAGAACACTGAAGCTTTCTTT
TRBV19	.	14	TRBD2	TRBJ2-1	CASSMTSGTHEQFF	TGTGCCAGTAGTATGACTAGCGGGACCCATGAGCAGTTCTTC
TRBV28	.	17	.	TRBJ2-7	CASSLVGAWGLRGEQYF	TGTGCCAGCAGTTTAGTTGGAGCTTGGGGGCTCCGGGGAGAGCAGTACTTC
TRBV2	.	14	.	TRBJ2-2	CASREISNTGELFF	TGTGCCAGCAGAGAAATAAGTAACACCGGGGAGCTGTTTTTT
TRBV19	.	14	.	TRBJ1-5	CASRLQGFNQPQHF	TGTGCCAGTAGATTACAGGGTTTTAATCAGCCCCAGCATTTT
TRBV10-3	.	15	.	TRBJ2-3	CAISESLASTDTQYF	TGTGCCATCAGTGAGTCGTTAGCGTCCACAGATACGCAGTATTTT
TRBV7-7	.	13	.	TRBJ2-7	CASSVGTDYEQYF	TGTGCTAGCAGCGTGGGGACTGACTACGAGCAGTACTTC
TRBV7-8	.	15	.	TRBJ2-7	CASSPQASWAYEQYF	TGTGCCAGCAGCCCCCAGGCCAGTTGGGCCTACGAGCAGTACTTC
TRBV28	.	15	.	TRBJ1-1	CASSRVGQRNTEAFF	TGTGCCAGCAGTAGGGTCGGGCAGAGGAACACTGAAGCTTTCTTT
TRBV29-1	.	12	.	TRBJ2-5	CSVLQNQETQYF	TGCAGCGTTCTACAAAACCAAGAGACCCAGTACTTC
TRBV11-3	.	14	.	TRBJ2-6	CASSPSRGANVLTF	TGTGCCAGCAGCCCCAGTCGGGGGGCCAACGTCCTGACTTTC
TRBV28	.	14	.	TRBJ2-5	CASSRTQGRETQYF	TGTGCCAGCAGCCGAACGCAGGGCAGGGAGACCCAGTACTTC
TRBV7-9	.	15	.	TRBJ2-7	CASSPEVGASYEQYF	TGTGCCAGCAGCCCCGAAGTAGGAGCCTCCTACGAGCAGTACTTC
TRBV5-4	few	15	TRBD1	TRBJ2-7	CASSSWDRVSYEQYF	TGTGCCAGCAGCTCCTGGGACAGGGTTTCCTACGAGCAGTACTTC